One sample yielded the 3 T cell receptor beta chains listed below, sequenced in a study of breast tumors, draining lymph nodes, adjacent tissues. A single record per CDR3 protein comes from TCRdb applying MiXCR to the multiplex PCR reads. This table holds about 270,000 distinct CDR3 sequences, 30% found once. Breast cancer patients provided tissue from their axillary draining lymph nodes. The specimen sequenced was axillary lymph node tissue. These receptors all come from a female donor with breast cancer. Some clones in this sample may be carry-over from other donors' samples.

The gene calls are TRBV2 and TRBJ2-1; D may be TRBD1 (7 bases). This CDR3 comprises 16 residues. From germline, CDR1 is SNHLY and CDR2 FYNNEI. Trimming left V 8 bases short and J 4 bases short, with 21 bases between. The CDR3 DNA follows: TGTGCCAGCGTTGATGGTCCAGCAGGGGGGTACAATGAGCAGTTCTTC. Translation: CASVDGPAGGYNEQFF.

Points on this clonotype: This may be a read error: a much more frequent sequence differs by one nucleotide. The missing conserved phenylalanine or tryptophan at the end of this CDR3 makes a read error likely. The rearrangement uses TRBV19 and TRBJ2-1; D is perhaps TRBD1 (6 bases). Trimming left V 6 bases short and J 5 bases short, with 20 bases between. From germline, CDR1 is LNHDA and CDR2 SQIVND (reference sequence). This CDR3 has 16 amino acids. CDR3 protein: CASRTTPGHGNNEQFS. Written as DNA, the CDR3 is TGTGCCAGTAGAACAACCCCGGGACACGGGAACAATGAGCAGTTCTCC.

This clonotype was picked up many times. This sequence joins TRBV12-3 or TRBV12-4 and TRBJ2-7; unclear D gene. V lost 1 base and J lost 0, with 10 bases in between. The CDR3 length is 15 residues. CDR3 nucleotide sequence: TGTGCCAGCAGTTTAGAGGGCCTAAGCTCCTACGAGCAGTACTTC. It is translated as CASSLEGLSSYEQYF.